This T cell receptor beta chain was recorded in a study of T cell responses to AZD1222 COVID-19 vaccine. Whole-study results and caveats: CD4 TCRs linked to vaccination spanned spike, dominating at 160-218 and 743-854. Nearly half of unique spike-specific TCRs reportedly avoided B.1.351 and B.1.1.7 mutated regions.

Sequencing used immunoSEQ multiplex PCR; TCRdb keeps in-frame clones, though not all of them. The sample includes over 100,000 clones, about nine tenths of them seen just once. In the case of this clone: Its matching antigen is unknown.

The study pooled second doses at about 4 or about 12 weeks. This CDR3 is built from 12 residues. Germline CDR1 SEHNR, CDR2 FQNEAQ (reference sequence). Trimming removed 5 bases at V and 13 bases at J, with 15 bases between. The receptor comes from an adult who received the AZD1222 COVID-19 vaccine. The chain has TRBV7-9 and TRBJ2-1, with no clear D. This material consisted of peripheral blood, taken 28 days after the second AZD1222 dose. As DNA, the CDR3 is TGTGCCAGCAGCCAATTGGTGGAGAGTCAGTTCTTC. This codes for CASSQLVESQFF. The whole variable domain, remainder taken from reference TRBV7-9 and TRBJ2-1, is DTGVSQNPRHKITKRGQNVTFRCDPISEHNRLYWYRQTLGQGPEFLTYFQNEAQLEKSRLLSDRFSAERPKGSFSTLEIQRTEQGDSAMYLCASSQLVESQFFGPGTRLTVL.